One sample yielded the 20 T cell receptor beta chains listed below, sequenced in a study of blood T cell repertoires in COVID-19. The data were produced by immunoSEQ multiplex PCR, yet TCRdb's version contains in-frame clones alone and is incomplete. The sample yields about 82,000 clones, 80% seen once. The sequencing input was peripheral blood. The receptors were gathered from a woman aged 35 to 49 with active or convalescent COVID-19.

The genes are TRBV9 and TRBJ2-5; D may be TRBD1 (7 bases). Germline lookup yields CDR1 SGDLS and CDR2 YYNGEE. CDR3 length: 15 residues. V was clipped by 0 bases and J by 7 bases, with 16 bases between them. CDR3 region: CASSVAEGRGATQYF. Written as DNA, the CDR3 is TGTGCCAGCAGCGTAGCTGAGGGCAGGGGGGCGACCCAGTACTTC.

The chain carries TRBV5-4 and TRBJ1-4; 7 nucleotides align to TRBD1. The CDR3 runs 16 residues. V lost 1 base, J lost 7 bases, and 10 bases stayed unmatched. Looked up from germline, CDR1 is SGHNT and CDR2 is YYREEE (reference sequence). The CDR3 loop reads CASSLLPAAGGEKLFF. DNA for the CDR3: TGTGCCAGCAGCTTGCTGCCGGCAGCAGGGGGTGAAAAACTGTTTTTT.

This chain joins TRBV5-5 and TRBJ1-2; D uncertain. This CDR3 is built from 13 residues. CDR1 SGHKS and CDR2 YYEKEE come from the germline V gene (reference sequence). V lost 4 bases to trimming and J lost 4 bases, with 11 bases between them. In DNA, the CDR3 is TGTGCCAGCAGCGACCCGAGCGGCTATGGCTACACCTTC. Protein sequence: CASSDPSGYGYTF.

This clone showed up just a few times. This chain links TRBV6-5 with TRBJ1-6; D call uncertain. Trimming stripped 8 bases from V and 3 bases from J, with 8 bases between. The CDR3 is 13 residues long. Looked up from germline, CDR1 is MNHEY and CDR2 is SVGAGI. CDR3 sequence (DNA): TGTGCCAGCGCGTCTGTCTATAATTCACCCCTCCACTTT. Its protein is CASASVYNSPLHF.

The genes are TRBV12-1 and TRBJ2-7; the table's D call of TRBD2 was not tested on the DNA. TRBV12-1 is tagged as a pseudogene. This CDR3 contains 14 residues. The CDR3 region has the DNA TGTGCCAGCAGCTTTGTTCACGCCGGCTACGAGCAGTACTTC. The encoded protein is CASSFVHAGYEQYF.

The table lists this clone with a few counts. The chain carries TRBV4-3 and TRBJ1-3; D remains unclear. The germline gives CDR1 LGHNA, CDR2 YSLEER. The CDR3 has 16 residues. Trimming left V 0 bases short and J 2 bases short, with 11 bases between. The CDR3 nucleotides are TGCGCCAGCAGCCAAGACCTAAGAATGGCTGGAAACACCATATATTTT. Translation: CASSQDLRMAGNTIYF.

This chain joins TRBV19 and TRBJ1-1; unclear D gene. The CDR3 runs 15 residues. Germline values: CDR1 LNHDA, CDR2 SQIVND (reference sequence). The V end was cut by 1 base, the J end by 4 bases, with 13 bases between. DNA for the CDR3: TGTGCCAGTAGTATAGTTGGGTCCGAGGGCACTGAAGCTTTCTTT. Residues: CASSIVGSEGTEAFF.

This chain uses TRBV2 with TRBJ2-7, with D unclear. Trimming shortened V by 6 bases and J by 4 bases, and 7 bases separated the two germline ends. This CDR3 is built from 11 residues. The germline gives CDR1 SNHLY, CDR2 FYNNEI. The CDR3 region has the DNA TGTGCCAGCAGCTATTTTTACGAGCAGTACTTC. Translating gives CASSYFYEQYF.

The J gene is TRBJ2-7, the V gene TRBV7-8; TRBD2 agrees at 10 bases. V shed 5 bases and J 6 bases; nucleotides not matched to a gene: 13. Germline V gene data show CDR1 as SGHVS and CDR2 as FQNEAQ. The CDR3 is made up of 16 amino acids. DNA of the CDR3: TGTGCCAGCAGCCCCGCGACTAGCGGGTCGGTACGCGAGCAGTACTTC. It encodes CASSPATSGSVREQYF.

V and J are TRBV29-1 and TRBJ1-5; D is unclear. Germline CDR1 reads SQVTM; CDR2 reads ANQGSEA. The length of the CDR3 is 13 residues. V was pared by 4 bases and J by 6 bases, with 13 bases between. CDR3 sequence (DNA): TGCAGCGTTGGCTGGGAAGGGAGTCAGCCCCAGCATTTT. Translation gives CSVGWEGSQPQHF.

The chain has TRBV18 and TRBJ2-2, with D unclear. V lost 5 bases and J lost 2, with 3 bases in between. The germline V gene encodes CDR1 KGHSH and CDR2 LQKENI. The CDR3 sequence is 12 residues long. This chain's CDR3 is CASSYNTGELFF. DNA of the CDR3: TGTGCCAGCTCATATAACACCGGGGAGCTGTTTTTT.

This clone occurred once. This rearrangement joins TRBV4-1 to TRBJ2-7; possible D gene TRBD1, 5 bases. The CDR3 runs 15 residues. Trimming left V 0 bases short and J 2 bases short, with 11 bases between. Germline CDR1 is MGHRA and CDR2 is YSYEKL. The CDR3 region is CASSQEAGFAYEQYF. The CDR3 DNA reads as TGCGCCAGCAGCCAAGAGGCAGGGTTTGCCTACGAGCAGTACTTC.

The chain couples TRBV29-1 to TRBJ2-7; a weak D match, TRBD1 (5 bases). Trimming left V 3 bases short and J 5 bases short, with 11 bases between. This CDR3 is built from 12 residues. Germline V gene data show CDR1 as SQVTM and CDR2 as ANQGSEA. Here the CDR3 reads CSVDWGGHEQYF. CDR3 nucleotides: TGCAGCGTTGACTGGGGCGGTCACGAGCAGTACTTC.

This clone was seen more than once but under ten times. This chain uses TRBV5-1 with TRBJ2-2; 9 nucleotides line up with TRBD1. CDR1 and CDR2 (germline): SGHRS, YFSETQ. The CDR3 has 17 residues. V dropped 2 bases and J dropped 2; count of bases not matched to a gene: 7. The CDR3 coding sequence is TGCGCCAGCAGCTTAGCTCCGGGACAGGGCAACACCGGGGAGCTGTTTTTT. Its protein is CASSLAPGQGNTGELFF.

The rearrangement uses TRBV6-5 and TRBJ2-7; maybe TRBD2 (5 bases). Germline V gene lookup returns CDR1 MNHEY and CDR2 SVGAGI. The CDR3 covers 13 residues. The germline V and J ends were trimmed by 5 bases and 0 bases, with 8 bases remaining between them. CDR3 protein: CASSPDSSYEQYF. As DNA, the CDR3 is TGTGCCAGCAGTCCGGACTCCTCCTACGAGCAGTACTTC.

This clone occurred once. This chain uses TRBV24-1 with TRBJ2-1; 12 nucleotides match TRBD2. The length of the CDR3 is 16 residues. V gave up 4 bases and J gave up 4 bases; unmatched junction bases: 4. Germline assignment: CDR1 KGHDR and CDR2 SFDVKD. CDR3 in amino acids: CATSDSSGGAYNEQFF. The CDR3 coding sequence is TGTGCCACCAGTGACTCTAGCGGGGGGGCTTACAATGAGCAGTTCTTC.

The V call is TRBV23-1, the J call TRBJ2-1; TRBD1 aligns across 9 bases. TRBV23-1 is labeled an ORF, and its function is uncertain. J was trimmed by 1 base and V by 3 bases; bases with no gene match: 10. The CDR3 consists of 18 residues. The CDR3 loop reads CASSHPGQGSPSYNEQFF. The DNA for the CDR3 is TGCGCCAGCAGTCACCCGGGACAGGGATCGCCGTCCTACAATGAGCAGTTCTTC.

CDR3 coding DNA: TGTGCCAGCAGCTTAGTGAGGCGTGAGCAGTTCTTC. Amino acid sequence: CASSLVRREQFF. The gene calls are TRBV7-2 and TRBJ2-1; no definite D call. The V gene's germline CDR1 is SGHTA and CDR2 FQGNSA. The V and J ends lost 1 base and 9 bases respectively, with 7 bases between them. The CDR3 has 12 amino acids.

The J gene is TRBJ1-1, the V gene TRBV18, with 8 positions matching TRBD1. The CDR3 sequence is 15 residues long. The V segment lost 3 bases and the J segment 1 base; nucleotides outside the gene matches: 4. Germline loops: CDR1 KGHSH, CDR2 LQKENI. The CDR3 bases are TGTGCCAGCTCACCCCCCGGACAGGGGAACACTGAAGCTTTCTTT. It specifies CASSPPGQGNTEAFF.

The chain combines TRBV5-6 with TRBJ2-2, with TRBD2 matching over 10 bases. CDR3 size: 17 residues. Germline V gives CDR1 SGHDT, CDR2 YYEEEE. J gave up 5 bases and V 4 bases, and 11 bases lay outside the gene matches. The CDR3 sequence is CASSPLGSGGTTGELFF. The CDR3 DNA follows: TGTGCCAGCAGCCCATTGGGTAGCGGGGGGACTACCGGGGAGCTGTTTTTT.